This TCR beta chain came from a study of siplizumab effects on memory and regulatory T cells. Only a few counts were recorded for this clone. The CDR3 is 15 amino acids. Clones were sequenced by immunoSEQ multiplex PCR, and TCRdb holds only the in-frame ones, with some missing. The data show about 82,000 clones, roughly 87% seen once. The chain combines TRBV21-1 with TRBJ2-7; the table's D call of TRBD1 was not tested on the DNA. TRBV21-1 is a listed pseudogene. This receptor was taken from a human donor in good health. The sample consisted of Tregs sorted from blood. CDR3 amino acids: CASRLQGEGTYEQYF. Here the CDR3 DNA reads TGTGCCAGCAGACTACAGGGAGAGGGCACCTACGAGCAGTACTTC.